This T cell receptor (beta chain) was documented in a study of shared T cell receptors in the human thymus. The CDR3 has 16 residues. J lost 3 bases, V lost 10 bases, and 14 bases had no gene match. Germline assignment: CDR1 MGHDK and CDR2 SYGVNS. Profiling relied on immunoSEQ multiplex PCR, and the TCRdb table lists in-frame clones only, not all of them. The top ten hold over 0.008% of the sample, which has about 730,000 clones, approximately 83% seen once. The same sample was also studied in work on human thymus T cells.

The sequenced material came from thymocytes. The clonotype was recovered from a girl less than two years old with a congenital heart defect. This chain connects TRBV25-1 to TRBJ2-7; TRBD1 matches 11 bases. The CDR3 coding sequence is TGTGCCACCAGCCTAGGACAGGGGGCTGCCCACTACGAGCAGTACTTC. This codes for CATSLGQGAAHYEQYF.